This T cell receptor beta chain was observed in a study of blood T cell repertoires in COVID-19. Study overall: The origin of the acute and convalescent COVID-19 samples was the United States, Italy and Spain.

The germline V gene has CDR1 SGHNT and CDR2 YYREEE (reference sequence). The CDR3 is 14 residues long. V shed 0 bases and J shed 4 bases, with 10 bases lying between them. TCRdb's table, derived via immunoSEQ multiplex PCR, lists solely in-frame clones and lacks some. The sample lists some 200,000 clones, about four fifths occurring once. The chain has TRBV5-4 and TRBJ1-2, with D possibly being TRBD1 (5 bases). The TCR originated in a woman aged 40 to 50 with acute or convalescent COVID-19. The sample consisted of peripheral blood. CDR3 protein: CASSLDRLSYGYTF. In DNA, the CDR3 is TGTGCCAGCAGCTTGGACAGGCTATCCTATGGCTACACCTTC.